This T cell receptor (beta chain) was recovered during a study of T cell responses to AZD1222 COVID-19 vaccine. About this clone: What it recognizes is unknown.

General observations from the study: Among spike-specific TCRs, nearly half reportedly target unmutated variant regions. Most donors were white British and more were female, and clonal diversity was possibly underestimated.

The CDR3 has 16 amino acids. Germline V gene data show CDR1 as MNHEY and CDR2 as SMNVEV (reference sequence). Deletions cut 5 bases from V and 7 bases from J, with 21 bases between. Combined were second doses at about 4 or about 12 weeks. TCRdb's table, derived via immunoSEQ multiplex PCR, lists solely in-frame clones and lacks some. The repertoire includes more than 75,000 clones, just over 90% of them detected once, and approximately 5% sits in the top ten. The rearrangement joins TRBV27 to TRBJ1-5; possible D gene TRBD1, 6 bases. The sequence derives from an adult who received the AZD1222 COVID-19 vaccine. This specimen consisted of peripheral blood, obtained 28 days after the second AZD1222 dose. The CDR3 here is CASSPLRAGVNQPQHF. CDR3 nucleotides: TGTGCCAGCAGTCCCCTTAGGGCAGGGGTAAACCAGCCCCAGCATTTT.